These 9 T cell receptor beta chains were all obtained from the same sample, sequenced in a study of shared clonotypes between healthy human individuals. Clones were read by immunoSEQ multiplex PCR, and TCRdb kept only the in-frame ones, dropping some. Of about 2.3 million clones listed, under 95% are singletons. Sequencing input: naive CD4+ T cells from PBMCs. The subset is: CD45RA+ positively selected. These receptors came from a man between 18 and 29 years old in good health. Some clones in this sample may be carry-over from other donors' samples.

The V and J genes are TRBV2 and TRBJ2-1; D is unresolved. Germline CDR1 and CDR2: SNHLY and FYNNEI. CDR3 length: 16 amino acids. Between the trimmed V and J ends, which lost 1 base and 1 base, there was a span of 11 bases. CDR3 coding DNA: TGTGCCAGCAGTGAAGGTTCAATAGTTTCCTACAATGAGCAGTTCTTC. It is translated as CASSEGSIVSYNEQFF.

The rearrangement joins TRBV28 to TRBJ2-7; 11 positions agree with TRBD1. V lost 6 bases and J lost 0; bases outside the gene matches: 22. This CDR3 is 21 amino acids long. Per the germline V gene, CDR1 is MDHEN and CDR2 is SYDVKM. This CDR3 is CASSYFTGQGAVTGASYEQYF. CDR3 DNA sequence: TGTGCCAGCAGCTATTTCACCGGACAGGGGGCAGTGACGGGGGCCTCCTACGAGCAGTACTTC. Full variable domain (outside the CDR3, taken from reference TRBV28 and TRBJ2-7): DVKVTQSSRYLVKRTGEKVFLECVQDMDHENMFWYRQDPGLGLRLIYFSYDVKMKEKGDIPEGYSVSREKKERFSLILESASTNQTSMYLCASSYFTGQGAVTGASYEQYFGPGTRLTVT.

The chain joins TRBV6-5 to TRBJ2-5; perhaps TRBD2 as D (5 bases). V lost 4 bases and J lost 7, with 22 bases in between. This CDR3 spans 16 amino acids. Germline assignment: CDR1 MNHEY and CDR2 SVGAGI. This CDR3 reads CASSSRTGTSQSTQYF. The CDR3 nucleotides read TGTGCCAGCAGTTCGAGGACTGGCACTTCTCAGTCGACCCAGTACTTC.

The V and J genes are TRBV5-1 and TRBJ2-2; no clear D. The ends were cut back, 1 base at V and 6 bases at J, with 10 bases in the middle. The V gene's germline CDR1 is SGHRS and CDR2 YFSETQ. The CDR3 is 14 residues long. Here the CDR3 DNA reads TGCGCCAGCAGCTTGAATTCAGCGTCCGGGGAGCTGTTTTTT. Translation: CASSLNSASGELFF.

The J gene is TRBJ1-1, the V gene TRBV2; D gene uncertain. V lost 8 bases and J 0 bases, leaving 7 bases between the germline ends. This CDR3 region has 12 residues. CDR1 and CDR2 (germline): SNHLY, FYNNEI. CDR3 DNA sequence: TGTGCCAGCGGATACATGAACACTGAAGCTTTCTTT. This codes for CASGYMNTEAFF.

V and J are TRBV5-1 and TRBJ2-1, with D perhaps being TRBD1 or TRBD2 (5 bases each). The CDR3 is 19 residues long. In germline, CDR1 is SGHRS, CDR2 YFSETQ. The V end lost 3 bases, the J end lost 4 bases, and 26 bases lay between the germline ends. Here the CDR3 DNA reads TGCGCCAGCAGCTCGAATGAATGGGACCTACAATATTTATACAATGAGCAGTTCTTC. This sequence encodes CASSSNEWDLQYLYNEQFF.

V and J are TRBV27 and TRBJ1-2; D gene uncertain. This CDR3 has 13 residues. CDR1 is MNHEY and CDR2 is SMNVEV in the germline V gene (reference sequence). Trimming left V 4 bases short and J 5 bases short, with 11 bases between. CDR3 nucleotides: TGTGCCAGCAGTTACGGCTTTGGGTATGGCTACACCTTC. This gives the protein CASSYGFGYGYTF.

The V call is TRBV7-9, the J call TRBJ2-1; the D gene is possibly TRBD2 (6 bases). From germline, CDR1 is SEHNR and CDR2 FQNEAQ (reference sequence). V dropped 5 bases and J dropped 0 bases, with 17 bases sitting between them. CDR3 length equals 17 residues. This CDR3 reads CASSPWVAETSYNEQFF. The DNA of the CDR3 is TGTGCCAGCAGCCCCTGGGTAGCGGAAACCTCCTACAATGAGCAGTTCTTC. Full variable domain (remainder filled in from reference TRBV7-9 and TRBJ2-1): DTGVSQNPRHKITKRGQNVTFRCDPISEHNRLYWYRQTLGQGPEFLTYFQNEAQLEKSRLLSDRFSAERPKGSFSTLEIQRTEQGDSAMYLCASSPWVAETSYNEQFFGPGTRLTVL.

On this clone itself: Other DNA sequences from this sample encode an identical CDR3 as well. DNA for the CDR3: TGCGCCAGCAGCTCGACAGGGGGCAACACTGAAGCTTTCTTT. The encoded protein is CASSSTGGNTEAFF. The chain combines TRBV5-1 with TRBJ1-1; TRBD1 matches at 10 bases. Germline trimming cut 3 bases from V and 2 bases from J; bases unmatched to any gene: 1. CDR1 SGHRS and CDR2 YFSETQ come from the germline V gene. This CDR3 is built from 14 residues.